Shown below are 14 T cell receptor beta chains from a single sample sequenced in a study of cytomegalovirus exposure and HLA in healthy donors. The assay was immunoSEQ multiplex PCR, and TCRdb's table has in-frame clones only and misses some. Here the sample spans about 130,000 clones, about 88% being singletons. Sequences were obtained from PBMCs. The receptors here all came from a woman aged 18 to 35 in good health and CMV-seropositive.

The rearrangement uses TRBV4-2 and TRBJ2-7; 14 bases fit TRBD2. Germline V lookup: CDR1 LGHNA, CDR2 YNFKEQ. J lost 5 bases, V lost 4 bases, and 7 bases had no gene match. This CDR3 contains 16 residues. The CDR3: CASSRRLAGGPHEQYF. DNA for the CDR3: TGTGCCAGCAGCCGAAGACTAGCGGGGGGGCCCCACGAGCAGTACTTC.

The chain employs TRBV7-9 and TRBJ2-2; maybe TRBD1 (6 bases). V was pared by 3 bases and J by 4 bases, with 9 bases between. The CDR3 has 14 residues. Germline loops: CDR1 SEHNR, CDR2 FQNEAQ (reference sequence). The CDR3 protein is CASSFKGVTGELFF. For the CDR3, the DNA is TGTGCCAGCAGCTTCAAGGGGGTCACCGGGGAGCTGTTTTTT.

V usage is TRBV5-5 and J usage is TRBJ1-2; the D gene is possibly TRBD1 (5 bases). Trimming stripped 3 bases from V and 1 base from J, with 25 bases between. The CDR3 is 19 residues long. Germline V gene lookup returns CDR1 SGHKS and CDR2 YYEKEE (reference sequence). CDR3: CASSSPRRSSGVDNYGYTF. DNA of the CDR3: TGTGCCAGCAGCTCACCCCGGCGGAGCTCGGGGGTGGATAACTATGGCTACACCTTC.

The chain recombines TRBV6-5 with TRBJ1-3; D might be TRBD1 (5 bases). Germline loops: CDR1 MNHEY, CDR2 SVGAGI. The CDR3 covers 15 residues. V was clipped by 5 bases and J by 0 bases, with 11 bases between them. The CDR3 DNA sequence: TGTGCCAGCAGTCCAGGGTTTTTCTCTGGAAACACCATATATTTT. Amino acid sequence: CASSPGFFSGNTIYF.

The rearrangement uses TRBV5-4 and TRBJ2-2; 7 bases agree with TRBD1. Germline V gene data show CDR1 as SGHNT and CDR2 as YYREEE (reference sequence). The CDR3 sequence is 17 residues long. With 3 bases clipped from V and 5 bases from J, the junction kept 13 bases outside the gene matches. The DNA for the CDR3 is TGTGCCAGCAGCTCCCCAAAAGGGGGCAGGGAGACCGGGGAGCTGTTTTTT. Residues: CASSSPKGGRETGELFF.

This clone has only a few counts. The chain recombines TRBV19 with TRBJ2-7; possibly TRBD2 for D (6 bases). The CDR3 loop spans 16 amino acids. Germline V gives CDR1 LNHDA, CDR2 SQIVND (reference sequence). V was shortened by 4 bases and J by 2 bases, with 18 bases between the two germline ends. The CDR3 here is CASSTREGGATYEQYF. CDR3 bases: TGTGCCAGTAGTACTCGGGAAGGCGGGGCGACCTACGAGCAGTACTTC.

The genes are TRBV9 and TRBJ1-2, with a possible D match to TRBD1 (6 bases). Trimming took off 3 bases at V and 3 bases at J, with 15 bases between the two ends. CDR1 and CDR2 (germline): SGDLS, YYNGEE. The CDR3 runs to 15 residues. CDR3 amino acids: CASSGGPTGDYGYTF. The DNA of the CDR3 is TGTGCCAGCAGCGGCGGACCGACAGGAGACTATGGCTACACCTTC.

The CDR3 reads CASKQGRDTEAFF. The DNA of the CDR3 is TGTGCCAGCAAGCAGGGTCGGGACACTGAAGCTTTCTTT. The chain is built from TRBV2 and TRBJ1-1, with D possibly TRBD1 on 5 matching bases. Germline V lookup: CDR1 SNHLY, CDR2 FYNNEI. V was cut by 7 bases and J by 3 bases, with 12 bases left in between. The CDR3 has 13 residues.

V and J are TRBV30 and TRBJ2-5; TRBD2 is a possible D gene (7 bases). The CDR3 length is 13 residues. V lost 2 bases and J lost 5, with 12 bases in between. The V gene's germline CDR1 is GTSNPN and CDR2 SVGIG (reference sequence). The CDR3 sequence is CAWSRGGRETQYF. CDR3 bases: TGTGCCTGGAGTAGGGGGGGCAGGGAGACCCAGTACTTC. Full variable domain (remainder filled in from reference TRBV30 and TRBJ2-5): SQTIHQWPATLVQPVGSPLSLECTVEGTSNPNLYWYRQAAGRGLQLLFYSVGIGQISSEVPQNLSASRPQDRQFILSSKKLLLSDSGFYLCAWSRGGRETQYFGPGTRLLVL.

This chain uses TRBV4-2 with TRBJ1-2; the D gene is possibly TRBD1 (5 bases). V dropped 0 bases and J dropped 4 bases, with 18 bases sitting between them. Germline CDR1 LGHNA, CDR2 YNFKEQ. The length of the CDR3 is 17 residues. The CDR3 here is CASSQDFLGQGSYGYTF. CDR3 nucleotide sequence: TGTGCCAGCAGCCAAGATTTCTTGGGGCAGGGATCCTATGGCTACACCTTC.

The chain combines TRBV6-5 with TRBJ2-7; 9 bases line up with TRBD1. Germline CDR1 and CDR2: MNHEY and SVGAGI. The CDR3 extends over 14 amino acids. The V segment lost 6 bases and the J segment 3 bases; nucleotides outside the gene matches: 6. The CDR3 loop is CASSLGQGGYEQYF. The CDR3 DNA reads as TGTGCCAGCAGCCTGGGACAGGGAGGCTACGAGCAGTACTTC.

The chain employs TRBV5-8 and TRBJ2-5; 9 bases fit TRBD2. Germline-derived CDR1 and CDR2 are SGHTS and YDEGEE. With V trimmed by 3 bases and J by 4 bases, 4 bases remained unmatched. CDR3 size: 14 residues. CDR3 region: CASSSGLAPETQYF. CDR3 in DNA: TGTGCCAGCAGCTCCGGACTAGCGCCAGAGACCCAGTACTTC.

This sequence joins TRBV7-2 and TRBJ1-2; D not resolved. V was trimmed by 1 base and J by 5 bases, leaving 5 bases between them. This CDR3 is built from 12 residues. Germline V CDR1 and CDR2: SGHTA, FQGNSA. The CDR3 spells CASSLGSYGYTF. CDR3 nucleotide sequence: TGTGCCAGCAGCTTAGGCAGTTATGGCTACACCTTC.

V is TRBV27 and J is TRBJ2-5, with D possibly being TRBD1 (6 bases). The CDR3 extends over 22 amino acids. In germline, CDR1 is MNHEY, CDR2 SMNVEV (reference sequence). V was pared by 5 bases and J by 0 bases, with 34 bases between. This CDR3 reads CASSRYTPAGTKKTVHQETQYF. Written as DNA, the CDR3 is TGTGCCAGCAGTCGCTATACCCCCGCCGGGACAAAGAAAACCGTCCACCAAGAGACCCAGTACTTC.